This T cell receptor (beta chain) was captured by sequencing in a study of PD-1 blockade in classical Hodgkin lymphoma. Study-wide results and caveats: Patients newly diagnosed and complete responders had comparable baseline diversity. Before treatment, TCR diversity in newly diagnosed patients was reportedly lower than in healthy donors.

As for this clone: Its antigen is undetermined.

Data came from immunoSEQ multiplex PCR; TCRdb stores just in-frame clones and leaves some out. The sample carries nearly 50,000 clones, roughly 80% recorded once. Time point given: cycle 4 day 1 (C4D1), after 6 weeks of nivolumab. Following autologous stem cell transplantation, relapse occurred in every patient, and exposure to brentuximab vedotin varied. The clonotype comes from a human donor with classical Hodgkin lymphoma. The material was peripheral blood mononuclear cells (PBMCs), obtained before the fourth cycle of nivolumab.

The CDR3 here is CASSPYTLTGGPYEQYF. The CDR3 DNA reads as TGTGCCAGCAGCCCCTACACACTGACAGGGGGCCCCTACGAGCAGTACTTC. The gene calls are TRBV7-9 and TRBJ2-7; 10 positions match TRBD1. V lost 5 bases to trimming and J lost 2 bases; unmatched junction nucleotides: 12. The CDR3 contains 17 residues. CDR1 and CDR2 from the germline V gene are SEHNR and FQNEAQ (reference sequence). Full variable domain (missing parts from reference TRBV7-9 and TRBJ2-7): DTGVSQNPRHKITKRGQNVTFRCDPISEHNRLYWYRQTLGQGPEFLTYFQNEAQLEKSRLLSDRFSAERPKGSFSTLEIQRTEQGDSAMYLCASSPYTLTGGPYEQYFGPGTRLTVT.